This entry concerns a single T cell receptor beta chain. Its recognized antigen is unknown. Within one base of it there is no much larger clone, and no base qualities were kept. Reading the germline V gene (reference sequence) gives CDR1 LNHDA and CDR2 SQIVND. V was cut back by 5 bases and J by 2 bases, leaving a gap of 9 bases between them. The cysteine opens and the phenylalanine closes a CDR3 of 13 amino acids. The entry retains the CDR3 DNA only, 39 bases that are in frame from base 1. The High Capacity cDNA Reverse Transcription Kit was used to reverse transcribe all of the isolated RNA, meaning that expressed TCRB transcripts were what got sequenced. Deep immunoSEQ sequencing was performed on naive, central memory and regulatory T cell samples, with an average of about 3.6 million total reads per sample. Sorted cells were lysed in RLT buffer, and RNA was extracted using DNase-treated RNeasy Micro or Mini kits according to cell number. To prevent cross-contamination, each cell subset was processed individually, whereas patient and healthy donor samples were processed jointly. TCRB sequences were amplified from cDNA with the immunoSEQ multiplex PCR, producing 87-bp fragments spanning the CDR3 region. Sequencing of the amplicons was performed on the Illumina HiSeq platform. The authors processed their data as follows. PCR bias was computationally corrected using synthetic template baselines, reads within Hamming distance 2 were collapsed, and singletons that could not be merged were discarded. Reads were aligned to IMGT to assign V, D and J genes, CDR3 length, and insertions or deletions at six rearrangement sites. Within each subset, clonotype counts were normalized to the number of sorted cells before true diversity and Gini coefficients were calculated with the tcR R package. The overlap coefficient, calculated on TCRB nucleotide sequences, was used to quantify repertoire sharing. TCRdb stores this immuneACCESS table with in-frame sequences only. Part of the clones is absent; in the studies checked, under half of the shortfall reflects unresolved V genes, and no reason is known for the rest. V, J and clone size are taken as reported in that table, and D and trimming were inferred from the DNA itself. The sample data list under 250,000 clones, and 25% to 30% of these were observed just once. Together, the top ten hold roughly 4.1% of the sample.

This sample was taken from a study of beta chain features in type 1 diabetes (dated by TCRdb to 2016 to 2018). Context from the whole study: Patients and healthy donors did not differ in mean age, gender distribution, total cell number or subset yield. The study compared the TCRB repertoires of sorted circulating CD4+ T cell subsets in recently diagnosed type 1 diabetes patients with those in matched healthy donors. A total of approximately 100,000,000 sorted cells were examined across all samples, and the number of cells per subset was strongly correlated with RNA yield. Regulatory and stem cell-like memory subsets were obtained from only 8 patients and about 8 healthy donors, while naive and central memory subsets were obtained from all 30 or so donors.

From each donor, a single peripheral blood sample of 100 to 150 mL on average was drawn into heparinised tubes. A BD FACSAria II was used to sort naive, central memory, regulatory and stem cell-like memory CD4+ T cells with a panel that included CD45RO, CCR7, CD25, CD127, CD95 and CD27. Every sorted population had a purity above 95%. Right away, PBMCs were isolated by Lymphoprep density gradient centrifugation and were stained directly, with no culture step. Samples were stained and sorted in pairs, with one healthy donor and one patient per experiment, so that batch effects were minimized. Study-level results and caveats: Type 1 diabetes patients showed a moderate but significant shortening of TCRB CDR3 length in all four CD4+ subsets. Naive, central memory and regulatory TCRB repertoires appeared to be more alike among patients than among healthy donors. PCR might favor shorter templates, but patient and control samples were amplified and corrected together, so any skew would affect both groups equally. Because cDNA was sequenced instead of genomic DNA, highly expressing activated cells could be over-represented, though the groups showed no difference in activation or CD3 levels. Because the HLA sub-analyses included only small numbers of individuals, any influence of HLA type on TCRB rearrangement was left unresolved. At VDJ recombination sites, type 1 diabetes patients had fewer insertions and more deleted nucleotides, which implies abnormalities in thymic rearrangement.

The rearranged chain carries TRBV19 and TRBJ1-2; the D gene is perhaps TRBD1, on 5 matching bases. The sample comprised central memory CD4+ T cells from blood. This receptor was identified in a man aged 30 to 45 in good health. The sequenced DNA: TGTGCCAGTAGTTACGGGGCCAACTATGGCTACACCTTC. This is translated as CASSYGANYGYTF. Supplemented by the reference TRBV19 and TRBJ1-2 proteins around the CDR3, the complete variable domain is DGGITQSPKYLFRKEGQNVTLSCEQNLNHDAMYWYRQDPGQGLRLIYYSQIVNDFQKGDIAEGYSVSREKKESFPLTVTSAQKNPTAFYLCASSYGANYGYTFGSGTRLTVV.